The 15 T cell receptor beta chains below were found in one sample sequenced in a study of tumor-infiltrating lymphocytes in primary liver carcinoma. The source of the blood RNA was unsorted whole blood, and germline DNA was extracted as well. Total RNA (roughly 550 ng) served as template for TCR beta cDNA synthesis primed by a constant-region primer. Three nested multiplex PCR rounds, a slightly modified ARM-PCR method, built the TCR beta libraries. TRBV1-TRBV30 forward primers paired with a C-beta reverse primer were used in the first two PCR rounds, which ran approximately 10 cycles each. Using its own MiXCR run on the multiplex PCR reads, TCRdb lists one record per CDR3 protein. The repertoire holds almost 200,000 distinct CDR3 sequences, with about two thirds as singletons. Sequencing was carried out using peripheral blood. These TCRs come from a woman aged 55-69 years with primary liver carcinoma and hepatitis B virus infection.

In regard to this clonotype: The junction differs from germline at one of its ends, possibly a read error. The CDR3 bases are TGTGACAGCAGTACCCGGGACAGTGGAAACACCATATATTTT. As protein: CDSSTRDSGNTIYF. The chain has TRBV6-6 and TRBJ1-3; 7 bases are shared with TRBD1. CDR3 length: 14 amino acids. Per the germline V gene, CDR1 is MNHNY and CDR2 is SVGAGI (reference sequence).

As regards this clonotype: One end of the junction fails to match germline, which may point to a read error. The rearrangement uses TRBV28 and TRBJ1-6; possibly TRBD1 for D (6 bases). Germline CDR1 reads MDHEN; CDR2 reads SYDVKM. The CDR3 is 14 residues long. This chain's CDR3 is CASSLRDINPPLHF. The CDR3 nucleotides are TGTGCCAGCAGCCTTAGGGACATTAATCCACCCCTCCACTTT.

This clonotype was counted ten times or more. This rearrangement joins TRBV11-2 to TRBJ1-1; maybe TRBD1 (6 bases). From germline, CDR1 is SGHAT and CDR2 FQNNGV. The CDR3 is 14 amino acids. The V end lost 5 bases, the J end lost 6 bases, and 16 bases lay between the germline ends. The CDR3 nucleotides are TGTGCCAGCAGCACTCGACAGGTTCCGGCTGAAGCTTTCTTT. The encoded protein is CASSTRQVPAEAFF. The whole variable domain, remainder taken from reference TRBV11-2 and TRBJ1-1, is EAGVAQSPRYKIIEKRQSVAFWCNPISGHATLYWYQQILGQGPKLLIQFQNNGVVDDSQLPKDRFSAERLKGVDSTLKIQPAKLEDSAVYLCASSTRQVPAEAFFGQGTRLTVV.

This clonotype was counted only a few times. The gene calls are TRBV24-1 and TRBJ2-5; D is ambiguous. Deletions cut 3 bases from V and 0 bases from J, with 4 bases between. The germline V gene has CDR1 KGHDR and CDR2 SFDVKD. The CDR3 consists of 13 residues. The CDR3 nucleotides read TGTGCCACCAGTGATAGTTACCAAGAGACCCAGTACTTC. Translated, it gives CATSDSYQETQYF.

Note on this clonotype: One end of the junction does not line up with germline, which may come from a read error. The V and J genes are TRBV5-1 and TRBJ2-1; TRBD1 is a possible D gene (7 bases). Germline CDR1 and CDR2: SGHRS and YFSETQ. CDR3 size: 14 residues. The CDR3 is CTSTLAGGGDEQFF. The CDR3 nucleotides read TGCACCAGCACCCTGGCAGGAGGGGGCGATGAGCAGTTCTTC.

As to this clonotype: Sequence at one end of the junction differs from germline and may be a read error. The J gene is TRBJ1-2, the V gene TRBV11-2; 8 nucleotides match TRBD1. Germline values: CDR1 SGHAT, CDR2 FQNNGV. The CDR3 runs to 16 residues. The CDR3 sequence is CANSLGWQGAYGGCTF. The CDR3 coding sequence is TGTGCCAACAGCTTAGGGTGGCAGGGGGCGTACGGTGGCTGCACCTTC.

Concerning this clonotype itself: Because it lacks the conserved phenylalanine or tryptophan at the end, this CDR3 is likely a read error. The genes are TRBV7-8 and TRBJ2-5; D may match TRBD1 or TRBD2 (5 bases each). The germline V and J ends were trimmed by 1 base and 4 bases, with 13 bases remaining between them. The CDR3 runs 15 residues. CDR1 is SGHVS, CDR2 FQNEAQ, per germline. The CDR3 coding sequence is TGTGCCAGCAGCTTAGGGGGCCAGAGGGGAGAGACCCAGTACGTC. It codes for CASSLGGQRGETQYV.

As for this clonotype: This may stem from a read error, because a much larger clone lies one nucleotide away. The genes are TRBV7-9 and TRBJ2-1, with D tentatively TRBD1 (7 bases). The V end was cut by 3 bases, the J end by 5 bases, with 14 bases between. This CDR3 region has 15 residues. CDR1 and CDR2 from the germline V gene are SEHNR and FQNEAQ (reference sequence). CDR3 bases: TGTGCCAGCAGCTTGGAGGGGGCTAGGGACAATGAGCAGTTCTTC. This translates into CASSLEGARDNEQFF.

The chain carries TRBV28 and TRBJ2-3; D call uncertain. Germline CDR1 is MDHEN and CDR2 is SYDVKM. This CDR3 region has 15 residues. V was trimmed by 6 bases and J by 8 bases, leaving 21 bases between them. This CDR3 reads CASSRSSGSILTQYF. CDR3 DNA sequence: TGTGCCAGCAGCCGATCTAGTGGATCCATTCTTACGCAGTATTTT.

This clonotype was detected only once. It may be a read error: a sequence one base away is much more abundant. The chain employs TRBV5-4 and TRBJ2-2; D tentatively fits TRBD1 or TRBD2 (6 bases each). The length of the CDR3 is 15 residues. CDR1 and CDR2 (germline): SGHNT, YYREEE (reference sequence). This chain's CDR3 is CASSLTGRNTRELFF. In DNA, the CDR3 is TGTGCCAGCAGCTTGACAGGGAGGAACACCAGGGAGCTGTTTTTT.

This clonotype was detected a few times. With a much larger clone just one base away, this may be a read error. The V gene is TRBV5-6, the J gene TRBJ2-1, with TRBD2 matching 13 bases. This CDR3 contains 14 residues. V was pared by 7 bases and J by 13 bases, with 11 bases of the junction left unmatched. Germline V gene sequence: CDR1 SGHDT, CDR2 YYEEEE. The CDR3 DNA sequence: TGTGCCAGCGGCTCGCGGACTAGCGGGAGTTTCCAGTTCTTC. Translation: CASGSRTSGSFQFF.

The CDR3 sequence: CNDVGGSYEQYF. CDR3 bases: TGCAACGATGTTGGGGGATCCTACGAGCAGTACTTC. V is TRBV29-1 and J is TRBJ2-7; the D gene could be TRBD1 or TRBD2 (5 bases each). The germline V gene encodes CDR1 SQVTM and CDR2 ANQGSEA. The CDR3 has 12 residues.

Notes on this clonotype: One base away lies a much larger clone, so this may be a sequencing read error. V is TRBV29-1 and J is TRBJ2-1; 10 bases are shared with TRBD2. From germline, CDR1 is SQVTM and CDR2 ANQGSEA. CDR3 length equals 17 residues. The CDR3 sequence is CSVEVLGTSDSNNEQFF. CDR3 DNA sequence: TGCAGCGTTGAAGTCCTCGGGACTAGCGACTCCAACAATGAGCAGTTCTTC.

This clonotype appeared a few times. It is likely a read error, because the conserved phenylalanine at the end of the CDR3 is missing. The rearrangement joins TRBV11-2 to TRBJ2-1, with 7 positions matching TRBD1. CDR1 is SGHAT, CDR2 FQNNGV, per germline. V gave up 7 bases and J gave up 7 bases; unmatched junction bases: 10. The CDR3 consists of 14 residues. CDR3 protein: CASNLGRGLNEQFS. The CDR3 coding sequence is TGTGCCAGCAACTTGGGCAGGGGGTTAAATGAGCAGTTCTCC.

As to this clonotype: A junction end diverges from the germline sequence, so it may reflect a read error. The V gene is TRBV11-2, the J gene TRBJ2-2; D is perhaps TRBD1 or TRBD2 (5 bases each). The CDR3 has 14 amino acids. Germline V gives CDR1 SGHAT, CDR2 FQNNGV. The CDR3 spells CARSSGWGTRDLFF. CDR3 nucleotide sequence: TGTGCCAGGAGCTCGGGGTGGGGCACCAGGGATCTGTTTTTT.